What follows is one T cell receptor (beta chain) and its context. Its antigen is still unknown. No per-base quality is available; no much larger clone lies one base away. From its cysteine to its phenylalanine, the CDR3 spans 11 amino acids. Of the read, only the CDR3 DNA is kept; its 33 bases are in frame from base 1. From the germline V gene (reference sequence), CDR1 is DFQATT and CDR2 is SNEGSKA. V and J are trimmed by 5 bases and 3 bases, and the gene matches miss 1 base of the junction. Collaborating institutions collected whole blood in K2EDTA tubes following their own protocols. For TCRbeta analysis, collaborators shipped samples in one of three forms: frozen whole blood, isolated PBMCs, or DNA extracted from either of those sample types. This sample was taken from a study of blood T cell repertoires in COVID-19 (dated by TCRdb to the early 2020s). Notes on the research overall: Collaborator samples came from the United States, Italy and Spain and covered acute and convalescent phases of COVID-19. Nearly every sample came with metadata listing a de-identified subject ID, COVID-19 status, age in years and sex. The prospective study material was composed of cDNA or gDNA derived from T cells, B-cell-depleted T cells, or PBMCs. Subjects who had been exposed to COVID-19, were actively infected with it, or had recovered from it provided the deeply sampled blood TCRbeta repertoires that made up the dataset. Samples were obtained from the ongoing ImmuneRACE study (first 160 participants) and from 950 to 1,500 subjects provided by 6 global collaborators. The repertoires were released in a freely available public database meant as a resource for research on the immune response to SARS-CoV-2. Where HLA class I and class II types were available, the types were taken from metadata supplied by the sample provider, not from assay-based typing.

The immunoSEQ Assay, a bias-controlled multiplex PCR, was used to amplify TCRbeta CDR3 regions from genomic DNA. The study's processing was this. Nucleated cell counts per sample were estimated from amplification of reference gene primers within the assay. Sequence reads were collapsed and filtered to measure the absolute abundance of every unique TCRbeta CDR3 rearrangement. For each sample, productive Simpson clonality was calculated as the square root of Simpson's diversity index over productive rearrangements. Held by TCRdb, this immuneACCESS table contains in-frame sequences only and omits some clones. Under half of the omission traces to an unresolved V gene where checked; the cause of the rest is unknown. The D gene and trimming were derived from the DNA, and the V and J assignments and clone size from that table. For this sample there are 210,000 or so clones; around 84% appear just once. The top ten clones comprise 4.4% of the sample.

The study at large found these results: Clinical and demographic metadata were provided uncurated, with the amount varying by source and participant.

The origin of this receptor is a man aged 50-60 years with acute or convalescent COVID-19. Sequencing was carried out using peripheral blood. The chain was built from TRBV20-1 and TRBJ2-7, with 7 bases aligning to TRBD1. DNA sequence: TGCAGTGCTGGACAGGTCTACGAGCAGTACTTC. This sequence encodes CSAGQVYEQYF.